This T cell receptor (beta chain) was retrieved from a study of CXCR3-negative and CXCR3-positive naive CD8 T cells. The overall study: Collectively, the libraries yielded about 135 million TRB reads in total, at about 1.5 +/- 0.3 million per library.

Libraries were UMI-labeled 5' RACE TRB cDNA. After re-calling the 5' RACE reads, TCRdb lists one entry per CDR3 protein, DNA absent. This table holds around 50,000 distinct CDR3 sequences. Germline V gives CDR1 SGDLS, CDR2 YYNGEE. The CDR3 runs to 14 residues. As for this clonotype: Its target is not known.

General study points: CXCR3-expressing naive cells carried TRB CDR3s more hydrophobic than those of CXCR3-negative naive cells. Whereas memory cells differed, naive CXCR3-negative and CXCR3-positive cells shared similar TRBV-TRBJ usage. Both naive subsets had comparably high diversity; memory CD8+ cells much lower.

This clonotype was obtained from a human donor in good health. Some clones in this sample may be carry-over from other donors' samples. The sequenced sample was naive CXCR3- CD8+ T cells from blood. Stated subset: CD45RO-CCR7+CD27+CD95- naive CD8+ T cells lacking CXCR3 (TNR3-). The chain couples TRBV9 to TRBJ2-7. The CDR3 is CASSVGWILNEQYF.